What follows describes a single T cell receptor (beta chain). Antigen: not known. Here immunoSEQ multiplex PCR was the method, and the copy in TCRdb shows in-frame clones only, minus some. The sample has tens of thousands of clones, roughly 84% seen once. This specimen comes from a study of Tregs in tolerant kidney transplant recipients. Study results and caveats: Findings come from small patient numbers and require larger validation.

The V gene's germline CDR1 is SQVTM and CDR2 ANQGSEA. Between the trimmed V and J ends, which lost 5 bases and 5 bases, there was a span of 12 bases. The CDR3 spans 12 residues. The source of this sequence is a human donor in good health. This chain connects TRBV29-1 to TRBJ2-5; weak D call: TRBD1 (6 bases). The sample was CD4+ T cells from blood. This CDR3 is CSVRTVGETQYF. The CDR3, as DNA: TGCAGCGTTAGGACAGTAGGTGAGACCCAGTACTTC. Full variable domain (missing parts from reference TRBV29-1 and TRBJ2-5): SAVISQKPSRDICQRGTSLTIQCQVDSQVTMMFWYRQQPGQSLTLIATANQGSEATYESGFVIDKFPISRPNLTFSTLTVSNMSPEDSSIYLCSVRTVGETQYFGPGTRLLVL.